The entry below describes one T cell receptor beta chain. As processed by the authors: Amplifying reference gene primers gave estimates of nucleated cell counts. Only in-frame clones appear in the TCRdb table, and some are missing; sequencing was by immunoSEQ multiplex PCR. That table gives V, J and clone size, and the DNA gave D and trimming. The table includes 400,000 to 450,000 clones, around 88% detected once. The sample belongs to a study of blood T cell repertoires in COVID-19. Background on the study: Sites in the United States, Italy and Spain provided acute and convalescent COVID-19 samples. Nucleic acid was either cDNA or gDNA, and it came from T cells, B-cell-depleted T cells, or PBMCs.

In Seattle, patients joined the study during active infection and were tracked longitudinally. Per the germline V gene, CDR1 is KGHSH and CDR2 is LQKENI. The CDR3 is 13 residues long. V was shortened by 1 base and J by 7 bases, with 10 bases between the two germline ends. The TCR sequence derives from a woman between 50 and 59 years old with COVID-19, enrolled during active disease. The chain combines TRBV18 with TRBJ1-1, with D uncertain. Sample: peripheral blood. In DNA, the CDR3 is TGTGCCAGCTCACCACAACTAGAAAGTGAAGCTTTCTTT. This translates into CASSPQLESEAFF.